These 21 T cell receptor beta chains were sequenced from one sample in a study of shared clonotypes between healthy human individuals. The repertoire was sequenced with immunoSEQ multiplex PCR; TCRdb's copy has only in-frame clones and lacks some. The table lists fewer than 200,000 clones, roughly 70% of them singletons. The specimen was memory CD4+ T cells sorted from blood. Subset indicated: CD45RA-negative fraction. The receptors were sampled from a man under 40 in good health.

This chain joins TRBV2 and TRBJ2-2, with 10 bases identical to TRBD1. Per germline, CDR1 SNHLY and CDR2 FYNNEI. The CDR3 is 14 amino acids. Germline trimming cut 4 bases from V and 5 bases from J; bases unmatched to any gene: 1. The CDR3 DNA is TGTGCCAGCAGTGGGACAGGGGGAACCGGGGAGCTGTTTTTT. The encoded protein is CASSGTGGTGELFF.

The chain joins TRBV19 to TRBJ2-6; 8 nucleotides agree with TRBD1. CDR1 LNHDA and CDR2 SQIVND come from the germline V gene (reference sequence). There are 15 residues in the CDR3. The ends lost 6 bases at V and 10 bases at J; junction bases unmatched: 11. CDR3 bases: TGTGCCAGTAGACCCGGGACAGGCGTTGGGAACGTCCTGACTTTC. Its protein is CASRPGTGVGNVLTF.

This chain joins TRBV4-1 and TRBJ2-7, with unresolved D. CDR1 MGHRA and CDR2 YSYEKL come from the germline V gene. This CDR3 comprises 16 residues. Trimming took off 1 base at V and 3 bases at J, with 16 bases between the two ends. In DNA form, the CDR3 reads TGCGCCAGCAGCCAAGTGTTCAGAGCTTACAACTACGAGCAGTACTTC. This translates into CASSQVFRAYNYEQYF.

The chain combines TRBV5-1 with TRBJ2-2, with D possibly matching TRBD1 (5 bases). From germline, CDR1 is SGHRS and CDR2 YFSETQ. Trimming left V 4 bases short and J 7 bases short, with 8 bases between. The CDR3 consists of 12 residues. The CDR3 is CASSQRGGELFF. The CDR3 DNA is TGCGCCAGCAGCCAAAGGGGCGGGGAGCTGTTTTTT.

The chain has TRBV5-1 and TRBJ2-7, with D perhaps given as TRBD1 or TRBD2 (6 bases each). Germline values: CDR1 SGHRS, CDR2 YFSETQ. Trimming cost V 0 bases and J 0 bases, with 16 bases left between them. The length of the CDR3 is 17 residues. Written as DNA, the CDR3 is TGCGCCAGCAGCTTGGCCCCGGGGGACACCCACTCCTACGAGCAGTACTTC. It translates to CASSLAPGDTHSYEQYF.

The chain recombines TRBV10-3 with TRBJ2-1, with 9 bases that match TRBD2. CDR1 and CDR2 from the germline V gene are ENHRY and SYGVKD. The ends lost 8 bases at V and 5 bases at J; junction bases unmatched: 4. The CDR3 is 13 amino acids. The CDR3 spells CAIGLAGNNEQFF. The DNA for the CDR3 is TGTGCCATCGGGCTAGCGGGGAACAATGAGCAGTTCTTC.

This clone was counted a few times. The chain joins TRBV27 to TRBJ2-7; 8 bases agree with TRBD2. The trim removed 3 bases at V and 5 bases at J, leaving 6 bases unmatched. CDR1 and CDR2 (germline): MNHEY, SMNVEV (reference sequence). CDR3 length: 14 residues. CDR3 coding DNA: TGTGCCAGCAGTTTTGGCGGGAGGACGGACGAGCAGTACTTC. This gives the protein CASSFGGRTDEQYF.

The chain links TRBV5-1 to TRBJ2-3; the D is unclear. There are 11 residues in the CDR3. Germline lookup yields CDR1 SGHRS and CDR2 YFSETQ. The V gene lost 2 bases and the J gene lost 4 bases, with 2 bases spanning the gap. CDR3 DNA: TGCGCCAGCAGCTTCGCAGATACGCAGTATTTT. The encoded protein is CASSFADTQYF.

The rearrangement uses TRBV10-1 and TRBJ2-1; 13 positions agree with TRBD2. The germline V gene has CDR1 WNHNN and CDR2 SYGVQD (reference sequence). The CDR3 has 19 residues. Losses at the gene ends were 5 bases for V and 8 bases for J; bases not matched to a gene: 18. This CDR3 is CASSPGLAGVKSPRDEQFF. The CDR3 bases are TGCGCCAGCAGTCCTGGACTAGCGGGAGTAAAATCCCCTAGGGATGAGCAGTTCTTC.

This clone was recorded only once. This rearrangement joins TRBV28 to TRBJ2-7; TRBD1 agrees at 9 bases. V shed 8 bases and J 1 base; nucleotides not matched to a gene: 6. This CDR3 contains 14 residues. Germline CDR1 is MDHEN and CDR2 is SYDVKM. The CDR3 protein is CASQTGGISYEQYF. CDR3 coding DNA: TGTGCCAGCCAGACAGGGGGGATTTCCTACGAGCAGTACTTC.

The rearrangement uses TRBV6-5 and TRBJ2-1; no firm D call. The germline V and J ends were trimmed by 4 bases and 9 bases, with 16 bases remaining between them. The CDR3 loop spans 14 amino acids. The germline gives CDR1 MNHEY, CDR2 SVGAGI. CDR3 sequence reads: CASSSSPFGVEQFF. The CDR3 nucleotides read TGTGCCAGCAGTTCCAGTCCATTTGGTGTTGAGCAGTTCTTC.

The rearrangement links TRBV5-1 to TRBJ1-5, with 7 bases that match TRBD1. Germline V CDR1 and CDR2: SGHRS, YFSETQ. The CDR3 runs 16 residues. The V gene end was trimmed by 2 bases and the J gene end by 5 bases; junction bases not matched to a gene: 10. The CDR3 loop reads CASSLWGTDSDQPQHF. The CDR3 DNA reads TGCGCCAGCAGCTTATGGGGGACAGACTCAGATCAGCCCCAGCATTTT.

This chain uses TRBV29-1 with TRBJ2-7; 8 nucleotides line up with TRBD1. V dropped 4 bases and J dropped 6; count of bases not matched to a gene: 11. The CDR3 contains 14 residues. Germline-derived CDR1 and CDR2 are SQVTM and ANQGSEA. CDR3 sequence: CSVVSRQGWSEQYF. CDR3 sequence (DNA): TGCAGCGTTGTTTCCCGACAGGGGTGGTCCGAGCAGTACTTC.

This CDR3 is CASSFLSEAFF. The CDR3 nucleotides read TGTGCCAGCAGTTTTTTGTCTGAAGCTTTCTTT. V gene TRBV28 combines with J gene TRBJ1-1; no reliable D call. Trimming took 3 bases from V and 6 from J, leaving 5 bases between them. The CDR3 loop spans 11 amino acids. CDR1 and CDR2 (germline): MDHEN, SYDVKM.

The genes are TRBV5-1 and TRBJ2-1; 9 positions match TRBD1. Per the germline V gene, CDR1 is SGHRS and CDR2 is YFSETQ. The J segment lost 8 bases and the V segment lost 6 bases, leaving 12 bases of the junction unmatched. The CDR3 length is 15 residues. The chain's CDR3 is CASTPFGTGSYEQFF. CDR3 nucleotides: TGCGCCAGCACCCCGTTTGGGACAGGGTCCTATGAGCAGTTCTTC.

This clone was recorded many times. The chain is built from TRBV23-1 and TRBJ1-5; perhaps TRBD1 as D (6 bases). TRBV23-1 is an ORF, with its function uncertain. V was cut by 2 bases and J by 6 bases, with 14 bases left in between. The length of the CDR3 is 15 residues. CDR3 residues: CASSQPQQGCQPQHF. DNA of the CDR3: TGCGCCAGCAGTCAACCCCAACAGGGATGTCAGCCCCAGCATTTT.

This clone was seen a few times. V and J are TRBV6-1 and TRBJ2-1; D is ambiguous. CDR3 length: 14 residues. Germline CDR1 and CDR2: MNHNS and SASEGT. V lost 10 bases, J lost 0 bases, and 13 bases lay in between. For the CDR3, the DNA is TGTGCCACCGGACGTCACAACTCCTACAATGAGCAGTTCTTC. Translation: CATGRHNSYNEQFF.

The CDR3 here is CASSGDPAGSYNEQFF. The CDR3 DNA reads TGCGCCAGCAGCGGCGACCCAGCGGGGTCCTACAATGAGCAGTTCTTC. V and J are TRBV5-1 and TRBJ2-1; TRBD2 agrees at 7 bases. Germline CDR1 reads SGHRS; CDR2 reads YFSETQ. The V gene end was trimmed by 4 bases and the J gene end by 1 base; junction bases not matched to a gene: 8. The CDR3 covers 16 residues. The complete variable domain, with remaining parts taken from reference TRBV5-1 and TRBJ2-1, reads KAGVTQTPRYLIKTRGQQVTLSCSPISGHRSVSWYQQTPGQGLQFLFEYFSETQRNKGNFPGRFSGRQFSNSRSEMNVSTLELGDSALYLCASSGDPAGSYNEQFFGPGTRLTVL.

This clone was picked up one time. V gene TRBV4-3 combines with J gene TRBJ2-7; TRBD1 might be the D (6 bases). Germline CDR1 is LGHNA and CDR2 is YSLEER. V was cut by 4 bases and J by 3 bases, with 19 bases left in between. This CDR3 is built from 16 residues. CDR3 sequence reads: CASSPGVSLADYEQYF. CDR3 sequence (DNA): TGCGCCAGCAGCCCAGGGGTGTCGCTAGCAGACTACGAGCAGTACTTC.

The V gene is TRBV27, the J gene TRBJ2-7; 14 bases fit TRBD2. With V trimmed by 6 bases and J by 4 bases, 5 bases remained unmatched. This CDR3 contains 15 residues. Germline CDR1 is MNHEY and CDR2 is SMNVEV (reference sequence). The CDR3 reads CASSRRTSGGYEQYF. The CDR3 coding sequence is TGTGCCAGCAGCCGTAGGACTAGCGGGGGGTACGAGCAGTACTTC.

The chain uses TRBV5-6 and TRBJ2-2; no clear D gene. V dropped 4 bases and J dropped 3 bases, with 16 bases sitting between them. Germline CDR1 SGHDT, CDR2 YYEEEE. There are 16 residues in the CDR3. The CDR3 reads CASSAPLEVDTGELFF. The CDR3 DNA follows: TGTGCCAGCAGCGCTCCTCTAGAGGTGGACACCGGGGAGCTGTTTTTT.